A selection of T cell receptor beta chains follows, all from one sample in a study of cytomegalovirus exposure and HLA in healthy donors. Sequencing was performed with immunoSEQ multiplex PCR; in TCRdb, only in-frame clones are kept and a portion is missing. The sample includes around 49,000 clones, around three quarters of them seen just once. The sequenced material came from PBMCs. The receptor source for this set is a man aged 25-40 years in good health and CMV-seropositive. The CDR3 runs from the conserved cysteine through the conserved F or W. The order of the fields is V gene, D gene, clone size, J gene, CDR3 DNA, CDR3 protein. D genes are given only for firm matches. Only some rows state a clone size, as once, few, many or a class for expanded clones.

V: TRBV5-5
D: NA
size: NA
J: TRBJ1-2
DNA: TGTGCCAGCAGTCAGTACGGGGATAACTATGGCTACACCTTC
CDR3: CASSQYGDNYGYTF

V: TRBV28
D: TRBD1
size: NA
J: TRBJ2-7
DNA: TGTGCCAGCAGTTTGACAGGGGGGAACTACGAGCAGTACTTC
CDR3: CASSLTGGNYEQYF

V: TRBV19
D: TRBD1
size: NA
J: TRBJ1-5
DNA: TGTGCCAGTATCGATGGGGGACAGGCCCAGCATTTT
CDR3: CASIDGGQAQHF

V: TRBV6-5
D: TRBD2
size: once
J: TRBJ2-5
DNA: TGTGCCAGCAGTAGACTAGCGGGTTCACAAGAGACCCAGTACTTC
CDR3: CASSRLAGSQETQYF

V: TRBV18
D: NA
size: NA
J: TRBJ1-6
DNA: TGTGCCAGCTCACCCTACTTGTTGGAGACCCTCCACTTT
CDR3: CASSPYLLETLHF

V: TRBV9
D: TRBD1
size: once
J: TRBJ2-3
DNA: TGTGCCAGCAGCGAGGGGACAGGATTCTCCACAGATACGCAGTATTTT
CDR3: CASSEGTGFSTDTQYF

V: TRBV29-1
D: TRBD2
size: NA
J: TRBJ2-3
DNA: TGCAGCGTTCGCGGGACTAGCGGGGGGGCTCGCACAGATACGCAGTATTTT
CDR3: CSVRGTSGGARTDTQYF

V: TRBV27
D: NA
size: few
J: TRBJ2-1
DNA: TGTGCCAGCAGTATCGGCGGGGCTTCCTACAATGAGCAGTTCTTC
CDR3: CASSIGGASYNEQFF

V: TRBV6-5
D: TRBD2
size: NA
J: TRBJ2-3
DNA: TGTGCCAGCAGGGTAGCGGGGTCGGATACGCAGTATTTT
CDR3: CASRVAGSDTQYF

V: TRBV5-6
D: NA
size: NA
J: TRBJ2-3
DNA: TGTGCCAGCAGCGCAGGACAGCGACTACCTAGCACAGATACGCAGTATTTT
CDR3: CASSAGQRLPSTDTQYF

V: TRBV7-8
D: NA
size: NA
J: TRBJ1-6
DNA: TGTGCCAGCAGCGACGATCAACAGCCCCTCCACTTT
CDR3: CASSDDQQPLHF

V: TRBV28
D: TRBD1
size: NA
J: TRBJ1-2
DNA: TGTGCCAGCAGTTCACCCGGACAGGGGGTCGGTGGCTACACCTTC
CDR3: CASSSPGQGVGGYTF

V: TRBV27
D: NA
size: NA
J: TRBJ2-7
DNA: TGTGCCAGCAGTTTATCGACTAAAAACGAGCAGTACTTC
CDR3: CASSLSTKNEQYF

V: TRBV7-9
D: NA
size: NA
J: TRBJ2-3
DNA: TGTGCCAGCAGCCCCCTTGGTTCACCCGGGAGCACAGATACGCAGTATTTT
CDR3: CASSPLGSPGSTDTQYF

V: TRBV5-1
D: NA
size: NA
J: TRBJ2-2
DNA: TGCGCCAGCAGCTTGGCGGGTACCGGGGAGCTGTTTTTT
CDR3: CASSLAGTGELFF

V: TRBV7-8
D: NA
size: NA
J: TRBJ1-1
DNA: TGTGCCAGCAGCCCCCCTTTGGGCAACACTGAAGCTTTCTTT
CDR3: CASSPPLGNTEAFF

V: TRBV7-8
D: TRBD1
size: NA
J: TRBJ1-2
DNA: TGTGCCAGCAGCTCCGCCGAGGACAGGGACTACTATGGCTACACCTTC
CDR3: CASSSAEDRDYYGYTF

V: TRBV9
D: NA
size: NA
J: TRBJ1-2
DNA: TGTGCCAGCAGCGTCGGGGGAGGCTATGGCTACACCTTC
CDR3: CASSVGGGYGYTF

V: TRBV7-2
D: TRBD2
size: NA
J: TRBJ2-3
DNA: TGTGCCAGCAGCTTAGGGCTGAGCGGGGCTCGCACAGATACGCAGTATTTT
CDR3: CASSLGLSGARTDTQYF

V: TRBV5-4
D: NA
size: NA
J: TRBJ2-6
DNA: TGTGCCAGCAGCCCCCAGGGGGGACTTTTGGGGGCCAACGTCCTGACTTTC
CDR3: CASSPQGGLLGANVLTF

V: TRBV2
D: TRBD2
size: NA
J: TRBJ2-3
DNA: TGTGCCAGCAGTGATAGCGGGGTCACAGATACGCAGTATTTT
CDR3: CASSDSGVTDTQYF

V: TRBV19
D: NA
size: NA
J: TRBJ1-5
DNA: TGTGCCAGTAGTATAGACAGACAGGATCAGCCCCAGCATTTT
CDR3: CASSIDRQDQPQHF

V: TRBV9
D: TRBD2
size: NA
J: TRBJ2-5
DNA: TGTGCCAGCAGCGTACAGTTAGCGGGGGGAATCCAAGAGACCCAGTACTTC
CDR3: CASSVQLAGGIQETQYF

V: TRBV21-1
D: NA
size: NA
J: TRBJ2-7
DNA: TGTGCCAGCAGCCCACCAAGAGTCTACGAGCAGTACTTC
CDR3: CASSPPRVYEQYF

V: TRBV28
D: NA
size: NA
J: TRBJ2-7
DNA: TGTGCCAGCAGTCAAAGGTCCCGCCGGGGAGAGCAGTACTTC
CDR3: CASSQRSRRGEQYF

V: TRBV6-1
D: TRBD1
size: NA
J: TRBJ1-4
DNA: TGTGCCAGCAGTGATTGGGGACAGTCCTTTAATGAAAAACTGTTTTTT
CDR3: CASSDWGQSFNEKLFF

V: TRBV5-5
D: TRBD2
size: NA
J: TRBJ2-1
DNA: TGTGCCAGCAGCTTGATTAGCGGGGGATTGAATGAGCAGTTCTTC
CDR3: CASSLISGGLNEQFF

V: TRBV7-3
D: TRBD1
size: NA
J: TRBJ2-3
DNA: TGTGCCAGCTCCATAGGTCGGGGACAGGCAGATACGCAGTATTTT
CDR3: CASSIGRGQADTQYF

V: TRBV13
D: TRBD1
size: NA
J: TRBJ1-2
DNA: TGTGCCAGCAGCTTCGGGACAGAATATGGCTACACCTTC
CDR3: CASSFGTEYGYTF

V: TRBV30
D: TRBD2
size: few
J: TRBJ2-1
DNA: TGTGCCTGGAGAGTTAGCGGGGTTTCCTACAATGAGCAGTTCTTC
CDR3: CAWRVSGVSYNEQFF

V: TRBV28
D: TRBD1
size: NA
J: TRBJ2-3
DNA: TGTGCCAGCAGGGGACAGGGTGGCGCAGATACGCAGTATTTT
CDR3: CASRGQGGADTQYF

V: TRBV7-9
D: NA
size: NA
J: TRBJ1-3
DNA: TGTGCCAGCAGCAAAGGGAGTTCCTCTGGAAACACCATATATTTT
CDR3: CASSKGSSSGNTIYF

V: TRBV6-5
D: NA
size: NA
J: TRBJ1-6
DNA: TGTGCCAGCAGAGCTGGGGGCGGTGGTTCACCCCTCCACTTT
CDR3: CASRAGGGGSPLHF

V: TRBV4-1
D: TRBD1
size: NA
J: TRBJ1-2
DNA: TGCGCCAGCAGCCCAGGACAGGGACCACTCCTATATGGCTACACCTTC
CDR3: CASSPGQGPLLYGYTF

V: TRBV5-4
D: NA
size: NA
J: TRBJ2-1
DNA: TGTGCCAGCAGCACTGGGGGGGGGCGGGGTGAGCAGTTCTTC
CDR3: CASSTGGGRGEQFF

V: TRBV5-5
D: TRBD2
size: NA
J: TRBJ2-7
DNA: TGTGCCAGCAGCTTGGGGACTAGCGGCTACGAGCAGTACTTC
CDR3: CASSLGTSGYEQYF

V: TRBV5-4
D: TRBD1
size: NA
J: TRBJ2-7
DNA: TGTGCCAGCAGCCAGGGGACAGGAGTCCCCCCCTACGAGCAGTACTTC
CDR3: CASSQGTGVPPYEQYF

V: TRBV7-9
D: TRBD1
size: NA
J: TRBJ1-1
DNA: TGTGCCAGCAGCTCTTCACCAGGACAGGCGAGACCTGAAGCTTTCTTT
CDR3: CASSSSPGQARPEAFF

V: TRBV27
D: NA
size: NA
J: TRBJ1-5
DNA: TGTGCCAGCAGACCATCGACAGCGCATCAGCCCCAGCATTTT
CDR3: CASRPSTAHQPQHF

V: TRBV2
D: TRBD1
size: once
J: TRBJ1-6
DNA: TGTGCCAGCAGAATTGGACAGGGTGGATCCTATAATTCACCCCTCCACTTT
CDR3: CASRIGQGGSYNSPLHF

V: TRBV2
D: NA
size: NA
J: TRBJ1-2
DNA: TGTGCCAGCAGTACAGGGATTTGGTACTATGGCTACACCTTC
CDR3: CASSTGIWYYGYTF

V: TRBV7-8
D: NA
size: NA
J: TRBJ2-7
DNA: TGTGCCAGCAGCTTGGGAGCCTACGAGCAGTACTTC
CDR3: CASSLGAYEQYF

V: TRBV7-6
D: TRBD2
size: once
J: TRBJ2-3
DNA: TGTGCCAGCAGCCCTCGGGGGGACACAGATACGCAGTATTTT
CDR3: CASSPRGDTDTQYF

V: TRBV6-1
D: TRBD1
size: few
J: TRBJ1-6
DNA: TGTGCCAGCAGCCGGACAGGGGGGAATTCACCCCTCCACTTT
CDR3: CASSRTGGNSPLHF

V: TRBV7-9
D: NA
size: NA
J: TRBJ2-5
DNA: TGTGCCAGCAGCTTAGGAAGAGGACTAACTGGGGAGACCCAGTACTTC
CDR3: CASSLGRGLTGETQYF

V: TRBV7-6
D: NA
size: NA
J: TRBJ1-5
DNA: TGTGCCAGCAGCTTAACAGACGGTAGCAATCAGCCCCAGCATTTT
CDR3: CASSLTDGSNQPQHF

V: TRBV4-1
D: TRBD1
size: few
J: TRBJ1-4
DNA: TGCGCCAGCAGTCAAGAGAGAACAGGGGTTGGGGAAAAACTGTTTTTT
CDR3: CASSQERTGVGEKLFF

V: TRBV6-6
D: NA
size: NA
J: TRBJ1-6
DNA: TGTGCCAGCAGTTCAAATCGGGGGATCGATTCACCCCTCCACTTT
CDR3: CASSSNRGIDSPLHF

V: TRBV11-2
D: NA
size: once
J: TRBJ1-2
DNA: TGTGCCAGCAGCTTAGATTCATCCATCTATGGCTACACCTTC
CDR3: CASSLDSSIYGYTF

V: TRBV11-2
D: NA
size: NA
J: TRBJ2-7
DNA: TGTGCCAGCACTGTAGAATGGGGGCTCGACTACGAGCAGTACTTC
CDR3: CASTVEWGLDYEQYF

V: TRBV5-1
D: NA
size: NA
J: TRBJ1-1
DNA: TGCGCCAGCAGCCAAGGGGGACAAGGACCTGAAGCTTTCTTT
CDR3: CASSQGGQGPEAFF

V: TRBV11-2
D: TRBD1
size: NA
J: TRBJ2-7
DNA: TGTGCCAGCAGCGGTTGGGACAGGGGGTCCTACGAGCAGTACTTC
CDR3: CASSGWDRGSYEQYF

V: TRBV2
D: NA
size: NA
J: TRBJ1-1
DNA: TGTGCCAGCAGTGGGGGGGTGGGCACTGAAGCTTTCTTT
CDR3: CASSGGVGTEAFF

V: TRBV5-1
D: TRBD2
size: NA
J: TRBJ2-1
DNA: TGCGCCAGCAGCTTGGGGACTAGCGGGGGGCGGGATGAGCAGTTCTTC
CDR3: CASSLGTSGGRDEQFF

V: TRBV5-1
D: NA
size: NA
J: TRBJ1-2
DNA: TGCGCCAGCAGCCCGAGCAGGGGAAGCTATGGCTACACCTTC
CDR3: CASSPSRGSYGYTF

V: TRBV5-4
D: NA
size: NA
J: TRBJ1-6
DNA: TGTGCCAGCAGCGGAGTAAAGGGGCGCGATTCACCCCTCCACTTT
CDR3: CASSGVKGRDSPLHF

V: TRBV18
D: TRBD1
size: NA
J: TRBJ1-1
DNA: TGTGCCAGCTCACCGGACAGGGGGCGGGGAGGCACTGAAGCTTTCTTT
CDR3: CASSPDRGRGGTEAFF

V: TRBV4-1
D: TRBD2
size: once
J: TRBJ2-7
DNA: TGCGCCAGCAGCGGAGGAGGGGCTAGCGGGGAGAGCTCCTACGAGCAGTACTTC
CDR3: CASSGGGASGESSYEQYF

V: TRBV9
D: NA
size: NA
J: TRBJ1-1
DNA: TGTGCCAGCAGCGCCCCCCACATGAACACTGAAGCTTTCTTT
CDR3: CASSAPHMNTEAFF